A single sample gave rise to the 21 T cell receptor beta chains below, sequenced in a study of OX40 agonist ivuxolimab in advanced cancers. The repertoire was sequenced with immunoSEQ multiplex PCR; TCRdb's copy has only in-frame clones and lacks some. The sample has 77,000 or so clones; around 91% are singletons. The sample here was CD4+ or CD8+ T cells sorted from blood, taken in a trial of the OX40 agonist ivuxolimab. The receptors were sampled from an adult with an advanced solid tumor such as melanoma, head and neck, liver or kidney cancer.

This rearrangement joins TRBV6-6 to TRBJ1-2; unclear D gene. Germline assignment: CDR1 MNHNY and CDR2 SVGAGI (reference sequence). The V end lost 4 bases, the J end lost 2 bases, and 14 bases lay between the germline ends. The CDR3 is 15 amino acids. The CDR3 loop reads CASSFAVDGNYGYTF. The CDR3, as DNA: TGTGCCAGCAGTTTCGCCGTGGACGGAAACTATGGCTACACCTTC.

The J gene is TRBJ2-6, the V gene TRBV7-2; 7 bases are shared with TRBD1. The trim removed 8 bases at V and 0 bases at J, leaving 16 bases unmatched. The CDR3 consists of 19 residues. Germline values: CDR1 SGHTA, CDR2 FQGNSA. CDR3 bases: TGTGCCAGCGGGAGAAGGGGGCAGGATGTTATCTCTGGGGCCAACGTCCTGACTTTC. Translating gives CASGRRGQDVISGANVLTF.

The chain combines TRBV5-4 with TRBJ1-2, with no clear D. Germline CDR1 SGHNT, CDR2 YYREEE (reference sequence). Between the trimmed V and J ends, which lost 0 bases and 2 bases, there was a span of 8 bases. The CDR3 spans 14 residues. The CDR3 DNA reads TGTGCCAGCAGCTTGGAACGGCGAAACTATGGCTACACCTTC. Translating it yields CASSLERRNYGYTF.

The CDR3 region is CASSQEGTYYNEQFF. CDR3 nucleotide sequence: TGCGCCAGCAGCCAAGAAGGGACCTATTACAATGAGCAGTTCTTC. The chain combines TRBV4-1 with TRBJ2-1; D may be TRBD1 or TRBD2 (5 bases each). Trimming shortened V by 0 bases and J by 4 bases, and 10 bases separated the two germline ends. Per the germline V gene, CDR1 is MGHRA and CDR2 is YSYEKL. The CDR3 is 15 residues long.

The chain couples TRBV6-1 to TRBJ1-5; a weak D match, TRBD1 (6 bases). The length of the CDR3 is 12 residues. Germline values: CDR1 MNHNS, CDR2 SASEGT. Between the trimmed V and J ends, which lost 6 bases and 7 bases, there was a span of 10 bases. The chain's CDR3 is CASRKDSQPQHF. In nucleotides, the CDR3 is TGTGCCAGCAGGAAGGACAGCCAGCCCCAGCATTTT.

The genes are TRBV25-1 and TRBJ1-1; D is undetermined. Trimming removed 6 bases at V and 1 base at J, with 15 bases between. The CDR3 covers 15 residues. Germline V gene sequence: CDR1 MGHDK, CDR2 SYGVNS. The CDR3 loop is CASRPLTNSNTEAFF. The CDR3 DNA follows: TGTGCCAGCAGACCCTTAACTAATTCGAACACTGAAGCTTTCTTT.

This sequence joins TRBV19 and TRBJ2-5; 10 nucleotides align to TRBD2. The CDR3 spans 13 residues. Germline V CDR1 and CDR2: LNHDA, SQIVND (reference sequence). Trimming cost V 5 bases and J 5 bases; bases outside gene matches: 2. The CDR3 nucleotides read TGTGCCAGTAGTTCTAGCGGGAGCGAGACCCAGTACTTC. As protein: CASSSSGSETQYF. The full variable domain, rest sourced from reference TRBV19 and TRBJ2-5, is DGGITQSPKYLFRKEGQNVTLSCEQNLNHDAMYWYRQDPGQGLRLIYYSQIVNDFQKGDIAEGYSVSREKKESFPLTVTSAQKNPTAFYLCASSSSGSETQYFGPGTRLLVL.

This sequence joins TRBV18 and TRBJ2-6, with D unresolved. Germline CDR1 is KGHSH and CDR2 is LQKENI. CDR3 length equals 15 residues. V was trimmed by 9 bases and J by 0 bases, leaving 12 bases between them. In nucleotides, the CDR3 is TGTGCCAGTCACGGTAGGGCCTCTGGGGCCAACGTCCTGACTTTC. Its translation is CASHGRASGANVLTF.

The rearrangement joins TRBV21-1 to TRBJ1-3; TRBD1 was called by the table and not checked on the DNA. TRBV21-1 is flagged as a pseudogene. The CDR3 runs to 14 residues. The CDR3, as DNA: TGTGCCAGCATCTCAGTCAGCTCTGGAAACACCATATATTTT. As protein: CASISVSSGNTIYF.

Points on this clone: Other DNA sequences of this sample code for an identical CDR3. The CDR3 spells CASRGRGVAVEAFF. The CDR3 region has the DNA TGTGCCAGCCGGGGTCGGGGGGTAGCGGTTGAAGCTTTCTTT. The chain uses TRBV7-2 and TRBJ1-1; perhaps TRBD1 as D (5 bases). This CDR3 is 14 amino acids long. Germline V CDR1 and CDR2: SGHTA, FQGNSA. V lost 8 bases and J lost 7, with 20 bases in between.

This clone has just one count. In DNA, the CDR3 is TGTGCCAGCAGCCCACAGGCAGGTGAAGCTTTCTTT. This translates into CASSPQAGEAFF. The chain is built from TRBV7-9 and TRBJ1-1; tentatively, D is TRBD1 (5 bases). Deletions cut 5 bases from V and 7 bases from J, with 11 bases between. From germline, CDR1 is SEHNR and CDR2 FQNEAQ (reference sequence). CDR3 length: 12 amino acids.

This chain joins TRBV4-2 and TRBJ2-7, with 8 bases matching TRBD2. The CDR3 is made up of 19 amino acids. The germline V gene encodes CDR1 LGHNA and CDR2 YNFKEQ. V lost 0 bases, J lost 2 bases, and 15 bases stayed unmatched. The CDR3 loop reads CASSQESPNEAGEPYEQYF. The CDR3 DNA is TGTGCCAGCAGCCAAGAATCCCCAAACGAAGCGGGGGAGCCCTACGAGCAGTACTTC.

This clone has only a few counts. Written as DNA, the CDR3 is TGTGCCAGCCGGGCAGGGGGCCCTAACTATGGCTACACCTTC. This gives the protein CASRAGGPNYGYTF. V usage is TRBV5-4 and J usage is TRBJ1-2; 8 bases are shared with TRBD1. V shed 7 bases and J 0 bases; nucleotides not matched to a gene: 5. Germline-derived CDR1 and CDR2 are SGHNT and YYREEE (reference sequence). The CDR3 is 14 residues long.

In this sample, this clone turned up a few times. The V call is TRBV14, the J call TRBJ1-6; D is possibly TRBD1 (6 bases). Trimming removed 4 bases at V and 8 bases at J, with 9 bases between. CDR3 length: 13 amino acids. The V gene's germline CDR1 is SGHDN and CDR2 FVKESK. CDR3 bases: TGTGCCAGCAGCCTTCGGACAGATTCACCCCTCCACTTT. Protein product: CASSLRTDSPLHF.

V gene TRBV11-2 combines with J gene TRBJ2-5; D unclear. This CDR3 has 12 residues. CDR1 is SGHAT, CDR2 FQNNGV, per germline. Trimming took off 2 bases at V and 2 bases at J, with 3 bases between the two ends. The CDR3 DNA sequence: TGTGCCAGCAGCTTAATACAAGAGACCCAGTACTTC. It specifies CASSLIQETQYF.

The CDR3: CASSPLTGDGTDTQYF. CDR3 bases: TGTGCCAGCTCACCCTTAACAGGGGATGGAACAGATACGCAGTATTTT. The V gene is TRBV18, the J gene TRBJ2-3, with 7 bases aligning to TRBD1. The CDR3 is 16 residues long. Germline loops: CDR1 KGHSH, CDR2 LQKENI. Germline trimming cut 3 bases from V and 3 bases from J; bases unmatched to any gene: 9.

The rearrangement joins TRBV6-1 to TRBJ1-3, with a weak D call TRBD1 (6 bases). The CDR3 has 16 amino acids. Between the trimmed V and J ends, which lost 3 bases and 2 bases, there was a span of 14 bases. CDR1 and CDR2 (germline): MNHNS, SASEGT. The chain's CDR3 is CASSETGRLTGNTIYF. CDR3 DNA sequence: TGTGCCAGCAGTGAGACAGGCCGCTTAACTGGAAACACCATATATTTT.

This rearrangement joins TRBV7-7 to TRBJ2-7; 8 bases agree with TRBD2. The trim removed 10 bases at V and 8 bases at J, leaving 19 bases unmatched. This CDR3 contains 15 residues. CDR1 and CDR2 (germline): SSHAT, FNYEAQ (reference sequence). CDR3 protein: CAIRRGESPKNQQYF. For the CDR3, the DNA is TGTGCCATCCGGCGGGGGGAATCACCGAAAAATCAGCAGTACTTC.

J is TRBJ2-3 and V is TRBV11-3; either TRBD1 or TRBD2 may supply D (5 bases each). Trimming removed 1 base from V and 2 bases from J, with 7 bases in between. The CDR3 spans 14 residues. Germline loops: CDR1 SGHNT, CDR2 YENEEA. CDR3 sequence (DNA): TGTGCCAGCAGCTTAGGAGGGACCACAGATACGCAGTATTTT. The encoded protein is CASSLGGTTDTQYF.

The chain couples TRBV9 to TRBJ2-2, with 7 positions matching TRBD2. With 0 bases clipped from V and 0 bases from J, the junction kept 11 bases outside the gene matches. The CDR3 length is 19 residues. CDR1 and CDR2 (germline): SGDLS, YYNGEE. DNA of the CDR3: TGTGCCAGCAGCGTAGCTACTGGGACTATAAGAACGAACACCGGGGAGCTGTTTTTT. Encoded protein: CASSVATGTIRTNTGELFF.

The J gene is TRBJ2-6, the V gene TRBV5-4; TRBD2 agrees at 8 bases. The germline CDR1 and CDR2 sequences are SGHNT and YYREEE (reference sequence). CDR3 length equals 16 residues. With 0 bases clipped from V and 4 bases from J, the junction kept 3 bases outside the gene matches. Written as DNA, the CDR3 is TGTGCCAGCAGCTTGGCGGGAGGGGCGGGGGCCAACGTCCTGACTTTC. This gives the protein CASSLAGGAGANVLTF. Combining the CDR3 with reference TRBV5-4 and TRBJ2-6 gives the whole variable domain ETGVTQSPTHLIKTRGQQVTLRCSSQSGHNTVSWYQQALGQGPQFIFQYYREEENGRGNFPPRFSGLQFPNYSSELNVNALELDDSALYLCASSLAGGAGANVLTFGAGSRLTVL.